Listed here are 7 T cell receptor beta chains from one sample, sequenced in a study of CXCR3-negative and CXCR3-positive naive CD8 T cells. The libraries of TRB cDNA were constructed through 5' RACE using UMI labels. TCRdb derives one entry per CDR3 protein from the 5' RACE reads, leaving out DNA. Here the sample table reports under 150,000 distinct CDR3 sequences. Findings and limits, study-wide: Naive cells positive for CXCR3 carried more hydrophobic TRB CDR3s than CXCR3-negative ones.

No antigen has been identified for these receptors. The sequencing sample was made of naive CXCR3+ CD8+ T cells from blood. Indicated subset: CD45RO-CCR7+CD27+CD95- naive CD8+ T cells expressing CXCR3 (TNR3+). Receptors originate from a human donor in good health. Some clones in this sample may be carry-over from other donors' samples.

This chain links TRBV9 with TRBJ2-1. Germline values: CDR1 SGDLS, CDR2 YYNGEE. CDR3 size: 12 residues. This CDR3 reads CASSRDPNEQFF. Combining the CDR3 with reference TRBV9 and TRBJ2-1 gives the whole variable domain DSGVTQTPKHLITATGQRVTLRCSPRSGDLSVYWYQQSLDQGLQFLIQYYNGEERAKGNILERFSAQQFPDLHSELNLSSLELGDSALYFCASSRDPNEQFFGPGTRLTVL.

The chain has TRBV28 and TRBJ1-6. Per germline, CDR1 MDHEN and CDR2 SYDVKM. The CDR3 is made up of 11 amino acids. CDR3 sequence reads: CASSSNSPLHF.

CDR3 residues: CASSPGRGATEAFF. The genes are TRBV11-2 and TRBJ1-1; the TCRdb call, TRBD1, lacks DNA for checking. The germline V gene encodes CDR1 SGHAT and CDR2 FQNNGV. CDR3 length: 14 amino acids.

The V gene is TRBV27, the J gene TRBJ1-1; TCRdb names TRBD1, which stays unverified in the absence of DNA. Per germline, CDR1 MNHEY and CDR2 SMNVEV (reference sequence). The CDR3 runs 15 residues. This chain's CDR3 is CASSLVSDRGPEAFF.

The chain employs TRBV29-1 and TRBJ2-7; TCRdb names TRBD1, which stays unverified in the absence of DNA. CDR1 is SQVTM, CDR2 ANQGSEA, per germline. The CDR3 is 13 amino acids. CDR3 sequence reads: CSALTGGDYEQYF.

The chain recombines TRBV7-3 with TRBJ2-3; TCRdb gives TRBD1 as the D gene, but with no DNA this cannot be confirmed. Germline V CDR1 and CDR2: SGHTA, FQGTGA. The CDR3 extends over 15 amino acids. The CDR3 protein is CASSLSGGWGDTQYF.

This chain connects TRBV7-8 to TRBJ2-5; TCRdb gives TRBD1 as the D gene, but with no DNA this cannot be confirmed. Germline V gives CDR1 SGHVS, CDR2 FQNEAQ. CDR3 size: 16 residues. CDR3: CASSLARGAQGETQYF.